This TCR beta chain was recovered during a study of blood T cell repertoires in COVID-19. Looking at the study overall: The United States, Italy and Spain were the sources of the acute and convalescent COVID-19 samples. Sample material is recorded as cDNA or gDNA derived from T cells, B-cell-depleted T cells, or PBMCs.

Trimming stripped 11 bases from V and 0 bases from J, with 11 bases between. The CDR3 runs 13 residues. Germline CDR1 reads SGHNT; CDR2 reads YENEEA. Per the original data handling: Scientists estimated how many nucleated cells there were by amplifying reference gene primers. This table comes from immunoSEQ multiplex PCR, and its TCRdb copy is limited to in-frame clones, with some not included. The V and J calls and clone size come from that table; D and trimming were worked out from the DNA. The sample shows hundreds of thousands of clones, roughly 89% of them seen only once. This sequence was found in a woman between 25 and 40 years old with COVID-19, enrolled during active disease. What was sequenced was peripheral blood. This chain connects TRBV11-3 to TRBJ2-4; D ambiguous. The CDR3: CASPGLAKNIQYF. The CDR3 DNA reads as TGTGCCTCCCCGGGTCTAGCCAAAAACATTCAGTACTTC.